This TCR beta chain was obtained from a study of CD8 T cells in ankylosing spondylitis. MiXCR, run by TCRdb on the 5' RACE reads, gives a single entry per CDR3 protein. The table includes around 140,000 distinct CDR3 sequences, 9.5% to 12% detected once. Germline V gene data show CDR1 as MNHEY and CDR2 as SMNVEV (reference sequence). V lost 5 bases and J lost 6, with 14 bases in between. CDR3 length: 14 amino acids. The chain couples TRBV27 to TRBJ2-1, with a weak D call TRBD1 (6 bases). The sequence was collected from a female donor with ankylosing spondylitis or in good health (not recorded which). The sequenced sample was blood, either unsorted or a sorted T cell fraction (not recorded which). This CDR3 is CASSPMDRPNEQFF. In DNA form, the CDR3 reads TGTGCCAGCAGTCCGATGGACAGACCCAATGAGCAGTTCTTC.